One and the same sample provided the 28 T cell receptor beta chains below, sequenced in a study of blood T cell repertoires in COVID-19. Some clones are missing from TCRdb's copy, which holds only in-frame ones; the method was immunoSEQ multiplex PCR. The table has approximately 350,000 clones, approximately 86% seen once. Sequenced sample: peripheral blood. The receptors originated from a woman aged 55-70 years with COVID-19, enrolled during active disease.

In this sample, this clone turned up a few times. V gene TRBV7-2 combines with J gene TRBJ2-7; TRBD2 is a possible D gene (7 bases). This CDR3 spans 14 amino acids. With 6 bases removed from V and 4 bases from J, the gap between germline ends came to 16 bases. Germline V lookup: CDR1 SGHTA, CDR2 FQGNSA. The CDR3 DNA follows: TGTGCCAGCAGACCGCCGGGGGGCGTTTACGAGCAGTACTTC. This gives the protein CASRPPGGVYEQYF.

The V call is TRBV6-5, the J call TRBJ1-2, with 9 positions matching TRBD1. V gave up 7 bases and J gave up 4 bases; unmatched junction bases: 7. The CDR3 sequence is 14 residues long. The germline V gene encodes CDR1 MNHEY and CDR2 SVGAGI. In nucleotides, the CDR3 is TGTGCCAGCACCCCACAGGGGGCAGGCTATGGCTACACCTTC. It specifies CASTPQGAGYGYTF.

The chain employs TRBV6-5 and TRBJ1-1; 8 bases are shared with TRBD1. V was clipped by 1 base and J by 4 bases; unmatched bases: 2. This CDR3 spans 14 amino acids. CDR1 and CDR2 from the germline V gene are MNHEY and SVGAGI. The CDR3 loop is CASSYWGTGTEAFF. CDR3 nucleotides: TGTGCCAGCAGTTACTGGGGGACAGGCACTGAAGCTTTCTTT.

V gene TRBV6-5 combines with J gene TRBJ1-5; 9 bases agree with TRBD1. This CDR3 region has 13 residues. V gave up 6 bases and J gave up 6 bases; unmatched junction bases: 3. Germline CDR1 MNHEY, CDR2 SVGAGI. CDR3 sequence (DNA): TGTGCCAGCAGGAGGACAGGGGCTCAGCCCCAGCATTTT. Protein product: CASRRTGAQPQHF.

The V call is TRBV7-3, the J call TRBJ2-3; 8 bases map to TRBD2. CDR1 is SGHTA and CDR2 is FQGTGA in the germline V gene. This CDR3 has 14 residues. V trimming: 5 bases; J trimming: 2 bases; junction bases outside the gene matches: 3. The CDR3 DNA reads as TGTGCCAGCAGCGCGGGGGGTTACACAGATACGCAGTATTTT. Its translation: CASSAGGYTDTQYF.

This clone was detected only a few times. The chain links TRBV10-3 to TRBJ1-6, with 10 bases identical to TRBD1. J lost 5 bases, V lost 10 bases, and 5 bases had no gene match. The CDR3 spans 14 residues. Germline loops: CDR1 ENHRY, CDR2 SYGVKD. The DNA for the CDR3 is TGTGCCACTCGGACAGGGGGGGATAATTCACCCCTCCACTTT. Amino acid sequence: CATRTGGDNSPLHF.

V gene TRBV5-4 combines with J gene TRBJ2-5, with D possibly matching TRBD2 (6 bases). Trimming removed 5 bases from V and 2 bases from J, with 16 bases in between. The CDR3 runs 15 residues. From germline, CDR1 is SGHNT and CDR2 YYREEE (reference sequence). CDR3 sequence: CASRALSGTQETQYF. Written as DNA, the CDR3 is TGTGCCAGCAGGGCGTTGTCGGGGACTCAAGAGACCCAGTACTTC.

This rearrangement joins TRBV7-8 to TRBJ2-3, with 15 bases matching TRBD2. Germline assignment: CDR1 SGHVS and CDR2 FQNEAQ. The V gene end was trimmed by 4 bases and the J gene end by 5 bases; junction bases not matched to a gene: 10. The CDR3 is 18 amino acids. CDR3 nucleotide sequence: TGTGCCAGCAGCTCGCTTCGGACTAGCGGGGGGGCCGGAGATACGCAGTATTTT. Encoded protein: CASSSLRTSGGAGDTQYF. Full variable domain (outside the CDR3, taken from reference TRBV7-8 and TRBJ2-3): GAGVSQSPRYKVAKRGQDVALRCDPISGHVSLFWYQQALGQGPEFLTYFQNEAQLDKSGLPSDRFFAERPEGSVSTLKIQRTQQEDSAVYLCASSSLRTSGGAGDTQYFGPGTRLTVL.

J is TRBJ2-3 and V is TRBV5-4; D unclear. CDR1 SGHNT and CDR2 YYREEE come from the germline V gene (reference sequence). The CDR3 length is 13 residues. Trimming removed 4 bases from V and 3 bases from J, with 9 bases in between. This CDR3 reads CASSLDGTDTQYF. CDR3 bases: TGTGCCAGCAGCCTGGACGGGACAGATACGCAGTATTTT.

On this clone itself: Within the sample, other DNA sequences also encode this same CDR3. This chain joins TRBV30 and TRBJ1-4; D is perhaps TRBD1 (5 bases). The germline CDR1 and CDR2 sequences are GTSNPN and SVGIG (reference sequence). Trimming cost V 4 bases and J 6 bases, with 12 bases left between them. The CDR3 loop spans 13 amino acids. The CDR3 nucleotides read TGTGCCTGGAAGGGGAGGGTAGATGAAAAACTGTTTTTT. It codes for CAWKGRVDEKLFF.

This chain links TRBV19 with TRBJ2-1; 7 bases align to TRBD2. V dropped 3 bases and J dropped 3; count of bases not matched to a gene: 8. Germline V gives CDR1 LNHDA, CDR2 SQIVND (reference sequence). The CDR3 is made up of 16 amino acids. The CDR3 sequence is CASSMGGGYNYNEQFF. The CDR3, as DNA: TGTGCCAGTAGTATGGGCGGGGGATACAACTACAATGAGCAGTTCTTC.

The CDR3: CASSQWTGGYGYTF. DNA of the CDR3: TGTGCCAGCAGCCAGTGGACAGGGGGCTATGGCTACACCTTC. The chain combines TRBV4-2 with TRBJ1-2; TRBD1 matches 10 bases. The germline V gene has CDR1 LGHNA and CDR2 YNFKEQ. CDR3 length: 14 residues. V gave up 3 bases and J gave up 4 bases; unmatched junction bases: 2.

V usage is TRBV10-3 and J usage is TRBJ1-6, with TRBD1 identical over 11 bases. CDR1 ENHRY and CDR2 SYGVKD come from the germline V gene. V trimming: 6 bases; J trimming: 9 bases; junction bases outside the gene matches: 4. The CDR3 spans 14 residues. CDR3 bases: TGTGCCATCAGACGGACAGGGGGCGTTTCACCCCTCCACTTT. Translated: CAIRRTGGVSPLHF.

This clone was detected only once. As DNA, the CDR3 is TGTGCCAGCAGTTCCTTGACAGGGGGGGTTAGTGAAGCTTTCTTT. Encoded protein: CASSSLTGGVSEAFF. V and J are TRBV6-5 and TRBJ1-1, with 9 bases matching TRBD1. Germline V gene sequence: CDR1 MNHEY, CDR2 SVGAGI. There are 15 residues in the CDR3. The ends lost 4 bases at V and 7 bases at J; junction bases unmatched: 10.

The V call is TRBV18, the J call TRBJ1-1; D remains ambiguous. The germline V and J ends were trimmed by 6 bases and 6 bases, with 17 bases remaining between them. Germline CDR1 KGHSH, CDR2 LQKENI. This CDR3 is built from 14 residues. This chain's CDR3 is CASSPPVEVPEAFF. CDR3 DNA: TGTGCCAGCTCCCCCCCGGTCGAAGTGCCTGAAGCTTTCTTT.

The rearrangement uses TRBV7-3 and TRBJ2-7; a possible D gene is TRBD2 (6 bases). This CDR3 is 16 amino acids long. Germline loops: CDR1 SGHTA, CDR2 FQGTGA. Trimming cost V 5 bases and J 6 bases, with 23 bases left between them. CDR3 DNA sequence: TGTGCCAGCAGCCCCGGCGTGGCGGGGCGTTCGGCCGAGCAGTACTTC. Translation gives CASSPGVAGRSAEQYF.

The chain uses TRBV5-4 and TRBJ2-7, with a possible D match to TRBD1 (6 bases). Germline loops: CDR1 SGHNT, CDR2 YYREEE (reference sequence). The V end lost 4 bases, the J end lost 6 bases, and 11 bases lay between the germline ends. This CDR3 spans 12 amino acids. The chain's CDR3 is CASSGRDTEQYF. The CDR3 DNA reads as TGTGCCAGCAGCGGTCGGGACACCGAGCAGTACTTC.

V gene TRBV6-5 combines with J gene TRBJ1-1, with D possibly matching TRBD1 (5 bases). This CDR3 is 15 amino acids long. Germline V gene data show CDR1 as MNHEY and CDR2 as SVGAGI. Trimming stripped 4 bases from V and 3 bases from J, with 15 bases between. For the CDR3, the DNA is TGTGCCAGCAGTTCCGGAGCGGCGGGGGACACTGAAGCTTTCTTT. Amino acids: CASSSGAAGDTEAFF.

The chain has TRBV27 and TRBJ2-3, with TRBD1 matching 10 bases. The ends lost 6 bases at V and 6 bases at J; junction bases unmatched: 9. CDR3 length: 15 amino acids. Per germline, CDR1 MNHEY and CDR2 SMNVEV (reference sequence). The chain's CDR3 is CASRTRQGAHDTQYF. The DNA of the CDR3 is TGTGCCAGCAGGACCCGACAGGGGGCACACGATACGCAGTATTTT.

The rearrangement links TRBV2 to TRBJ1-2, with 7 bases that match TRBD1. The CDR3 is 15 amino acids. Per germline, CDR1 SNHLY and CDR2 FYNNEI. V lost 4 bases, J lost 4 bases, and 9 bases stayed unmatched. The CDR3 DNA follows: TGTGCCAGCAGTGGCCGGGACAGTGGGCTCTATGGCTACACCTTC. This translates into CASSGRDSGLYGYTF.

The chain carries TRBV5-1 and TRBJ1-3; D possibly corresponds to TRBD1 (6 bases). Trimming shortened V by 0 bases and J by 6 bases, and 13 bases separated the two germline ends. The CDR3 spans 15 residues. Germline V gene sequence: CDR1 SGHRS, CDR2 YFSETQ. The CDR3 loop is CASSLEGGIVNTIYF. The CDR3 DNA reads TGCGCCAGCAGCTTGGAGGGGGGGATCGTAAACACCATATATTTT.

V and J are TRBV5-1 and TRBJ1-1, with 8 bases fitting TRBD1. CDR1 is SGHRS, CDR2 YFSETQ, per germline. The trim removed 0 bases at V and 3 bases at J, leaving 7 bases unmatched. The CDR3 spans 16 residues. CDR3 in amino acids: CASSLAGTGWDTEAFF. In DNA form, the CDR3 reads TGCGCCAGCAGCTTGGCCGGGACAGGCTGGGACACTGAAGCTTTCTTT.

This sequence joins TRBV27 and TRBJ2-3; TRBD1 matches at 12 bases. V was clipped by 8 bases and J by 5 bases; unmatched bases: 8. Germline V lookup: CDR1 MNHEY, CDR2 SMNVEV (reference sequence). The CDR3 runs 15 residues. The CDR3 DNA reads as TGTGCCAGCGGCGGGACAGGGGGCGTAGGAGATACGCAGTATTTT. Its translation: CASGGTGGVGDTQYF.

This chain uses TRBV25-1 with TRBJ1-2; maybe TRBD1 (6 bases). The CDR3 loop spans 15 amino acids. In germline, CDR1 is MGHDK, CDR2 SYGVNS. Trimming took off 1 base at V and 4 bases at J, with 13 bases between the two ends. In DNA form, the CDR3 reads TGTGCCAGCAGTGAATTTAAAGCCAGGGGCTATGGCTACACCTTC. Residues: CASSEFKARGYGYTF.

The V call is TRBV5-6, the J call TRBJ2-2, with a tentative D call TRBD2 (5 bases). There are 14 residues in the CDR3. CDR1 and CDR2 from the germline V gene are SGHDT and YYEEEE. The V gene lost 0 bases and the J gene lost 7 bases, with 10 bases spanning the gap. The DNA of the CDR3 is TGTGCCAGCAGCTTGGTCGGGGTTGGCGGGGAGCTGTTTTTT. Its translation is CASSLVGVGGELFF.

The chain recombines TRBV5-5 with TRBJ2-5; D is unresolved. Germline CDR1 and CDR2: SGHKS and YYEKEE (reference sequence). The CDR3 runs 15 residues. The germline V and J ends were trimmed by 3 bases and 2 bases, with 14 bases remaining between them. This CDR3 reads CASSSPDTVQETQYF. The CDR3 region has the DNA TGTGCCAGCAGCTCACCTGATACAGTACAAGAGACCCAGTACTTC.

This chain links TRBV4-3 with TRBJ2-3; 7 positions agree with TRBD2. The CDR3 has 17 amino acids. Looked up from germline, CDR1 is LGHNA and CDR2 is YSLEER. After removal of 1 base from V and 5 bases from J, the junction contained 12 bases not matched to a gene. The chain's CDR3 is CASSQVIPAGSGDTQYF. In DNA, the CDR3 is TGCGCCAGCAGCCAAGTGATCCCAGCGGGGTCGGGAGATACGCAGTATTTT.

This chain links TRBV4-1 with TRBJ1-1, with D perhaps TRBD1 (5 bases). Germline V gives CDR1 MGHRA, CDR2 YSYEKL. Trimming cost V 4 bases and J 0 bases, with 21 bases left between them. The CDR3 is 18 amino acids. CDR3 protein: CASSPEGVRKSMNTEAFF. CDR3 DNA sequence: TGCGCCAGCAGCCCCGAAGGGGTTCGGAAGTCGATGAACACTGAAGCTTTCTTT.